These 11 T cell receptor beta chains were sequenced from one sample in a study of T cell responses to AZD1222 COVID-19 vaccine. Repertoires were generated with immunoSEQ multiplex PCR, while TCRdb's copy carries only in-frame clones and drops some. The sample carries tens of thousands of clones, 65% to 85% recorded once. The specimen was peripheral blood, collected 28 days after the second AZD1222 dose. These receptors all stem from an adult who received the AZD1222 COVID-19 vaccine.

The rearrangement uses TRBV6-5 and TRBJ1-1, with unresolved D. Per germline, CDR1 MNHEY and CDR2 SVGAGI. Between the trimmed V and J ends, which lost 6 bases and 8 bases, there was a span of 19 bases. This CDR3 has 14 amino acids. CDR3 coding DNA: TGTGCCAGCAGACCCCGGACGACCTTGGTAGAAGCTTTCTTT. Amino acid sequence: CASRPRTTLVEAFF.

This rearrangement joins TRBV5-1 to TRBJ2-1; the D is unclear. Germline lookup yields CDR1 SGHRS and CDR2 YFSETQ. V was clipped by 2 bases and J by 3 bases, with 9 bases between them. CDR3 length: 14 residues. The CDR3 protein is CASSFNVDYNEQFF. In DNA form, the CDR3 reads TGCGCCAGCAGCTTTAACGTGGACTACAATGAGCAGTTCTTC.

The rearrangement uses TRBV1 and TRBJ2-7; the table calls TRBD2, which could not be checked here. TRBV1 is a pseudogene. The CDR3 contains 16 residues. The CDR3 loop reads CTSSRLLAGSTYEQYF. CDR3 DNA: TGCACCAGCAGCCGGCTGCTAGCCGGGAGTACCTACGAGCAGTACTTC.

Regarding this clone: A read error may produce the germline difference seen at one junction end. The genes are TRBV6-5 and TRBJ2-1; no firm D call. In germline, CDR1 is MNHEY, CDR2 SVGAGI. This CDR3 has 13 amino acids. CDR3 in DNA: TGTGCCAGCAGTTACTCGACATGGATAGGAACTGTCTTC. Translated, it gives CASSYSTWIGTVF.

The rearrangement joins TRBV3-1 (or the pseudogene TRBV3-2) to TRBJ2-6; the D call may be TRBD1 or TRBD2 (7 bases each). Trimming shortened V by 1 base and J by 4 bases, and 11 bases separated the two germline ends. The CDR3 is 16 residues long. Germline values: CDR1 LGHDT, CDR2 YNNKEL (reference sequence). This CDR3 reads CASSQGGGGGANVLTF. The DNA for the CDR3 is TGTGCCAGCAGCCAAGGGGGAGGGGGCGGGGCCAACGTCCTGACTTTC.

The rearrangement uses TRBV29-1 and TRBJ2-7; 7 nucleotides match TRBD2. Germline CDR1 reads SQVTM; CDR2 reads ANQGSEA. With V trimmed by 6 bases and J by 2 bases, 1 base remained unmatched. This CDR3 is built from 11 residues. The CDR3, as DNA: TGCAGCGTAGGGACTACCTACGAGCAGTACTTC. Translation: CSVGTTYEQYF.

The V call is TRBV7-2, the J call TRBJ1-2; D is uncertain. This CDR3 is 14 amino acids long. V was clipped by 5 bases and J by 0 bases, with 10 bases between them. Germline V lookup: CDR1 SGHTA, CDR2 FQGNSA. The CDR3 is CASSLKGTNYGYTF. The CDR3 DNA is TGTGCCAGCAGCCTAAAAGGGACTAACTATGGCTACACCTTC.

The gene calls are TRBV30 and TRBJ1-2; TRBD1 might be the D (5 bases). Germline V gene data show CDR1 as GTSNPN and CDR2 as SVGIG (reference sequence). The CDR3 length is 14 residues. Trimming took off 5 bases at V and 8 bases at J, with 21 bases between the two ends. As DNA, the CDR3 is TGTGCCTGGGGTGGGGGAGGGATCGGACGGGGCTACACCTTC. Its translation: CAWGGGGIGRGYTF.

The V and J genes are TRBV9 and TRBJ2-6; D is unresolved. Trimming took off 0 bases at V and 2 bases at J, with 3 bases between the two ends. The V gene's germline CDR1 is SGDLS and CDR2 YYNGEE. The CDR3 has 14 amino acids. As DNA, the CDR3 is TGTGCCAGCAGCGTAGAGGCTGGGGCCAACGTCCTGACTTTC. Its protein product is CASSVEAGANVLTF.

The chain recombines TRBV5-1 with TRBJ2-7; 7 nucleotides match TRBD1. Looked up from germline, CDR1 is SGHRS and CDR2 is YFSETQ. CDR3 length: 15 residues. The trim removed 3 bases at V and 3 bases at J, leaving 9 bases unmatched. Here the CDR3 reads CASSSGGAGVYEQYF. DNA of the CDR3: TGCGCCAGCAGCTCAGGGGGTGCTGGAGTCTACGAGCAGTACTTC. The whole variable domain, remainder taken from reference TRBV5-1 and TRBJ2-7, is KAGVTQTPRYLIKTRGQQVTLSCSPISGHRSVSWYQQTPGQGLQFLFEYFSETQRNKGNFPGRFSGRQFSNSRSEMNVSTLELGDSALYLCASSSGGAGVYEQYFGPGTRLTVT.

The rearrangement links TRBV9 to TRBJ1-6; 7 bases match TRBD1. Germline trimming cut 3 bases from V and 2 bases from J; bases unmatched to any gene: 11. Germline V gives CDR1 SGDLS, CDR2 YYNGEE. This CDR3 is 18 amino acids long. CDR3 region: CASSARHQGETYNSPLHF. The DNA for the CDR3 is TGTGCCAGCAGCGCGAGGCATCAGGGGGAGACCTATAATTCACCCCTCCACTTT.